Listed below are T cell receptor beta chains from one sample, sequenced in a study of T cells in localized non-small cell lung cancer. Assay used: immunoSEQ multiplex PCR; TCRdb lists only in-frame clones, some missing. The table records approximately 89,000 clones, around 82% of them present only once. The sequencing here drew on PBMCs, taken before any cancer treatment. Receptors were obtained from a man between 35 and 75 years old with stage II squamous cell lung carcinoma. Both conserved end residues are part of each CDR3. A D gene is named only where the DNA matches it firmly. Rows give clone size only sometimes, using once, few, many, or a class for an expanded clone.

D	V	size	J	DNA	CDR3
TRBD1	TRBV18	-	TRBJ1-4	TGTGCCAGCTCACAAGACAGGGGGAAACTGTTTTTT	CASSQDRGKLFF
TRBD1	TRBV6-5	few	TRBJ2-5	TGTGCCAGCAGTTACACCGGACAGGGAACAGAGACCCAGTACTTC	CASSYTGQGTETQYF
-	TRBV15	-	TRBJ1-4	TGTGCCACCAGCAGAGTGGTAGAAGGGGAAAAACTGTTTTTT	CATSRVVEGEKLFF
TRBD2	TRBV6-5	-	TRBJ2-3	TGTGCCAGCAGTCGACTAGCGGGAGGGGCAGATACGCAGTATTTT	CASSRLAGGADTQYF
TRBD2	TRBV10-2	-	TRBJ2-1	TGCGCCAGCTGTGGACTAGCGGGAAATGAGCAGTTCTTC	CASCGLAGNEQFF
-	TRBV2	-	TRBJ1-1	TGTGCCAGTCCTCCTCCCGGGTCCAACACTGAAGCTTTCTTT	CASPPPGSNTEAFF
-	TRBV5-4	-	TRBJ1-2	TGTGCCAGCAGCTTGGACCAGGGGCCGGGTGGCTACACCTTC	CASSLDQGPGGYTF
-	TRBV7-8	-	TRBJ1-5	TGTGCCAGCAGCCCCGGGCCGGGTGGCAATCAGCCCCAGCATTTT	CASSPGPGGNQPQHF
-	TRBV19	-	TRBJ2-7	TGTGCCAGTAAAACCAGGATTACCAGCTCCTACGAGCAGTACTTC	CASKTRITSSYEQYF
-	TRBV7-3	once	TRBJ2-1	TGTGCCAGCAGAGAGTCGGGGGAGCAGTTCTTC	CASRESGEQFF
TRBD1	TRBV5-1	-	TRBJ2-7	TGCGCCAGCAGCTTGGCGGGACAGGTCTACGAGCAGTACTTC	CASSLAGQVYEQYF
-	TRBV7-9	-	TRBJ2-7	TGTGCCAGCAGCTTAGCTCGGAGTTCAGACTACGAGCAGTACTTC	CASSLARSSDYEQYF
-	TRBV28	-	TRBJ2-7	TGTGCCAGCAGTTTACTCCAAAGGGAGCAGTACTTC	CASSLLQREQYF
-	TRBV11-2	-	TRBJ2-1	TGTGCCAGCAGCTTAGTTGGGGGGTCGTGGGATGAGCAGTTCTTC	CASSLVGGSWDEQFF
-	TRBV4-1	-	TRBJ1-6	TGCGCCAGCAGCCAAGTCCAAGACAGAGGGGGAAATTCACCCCTCCACTTT	CASSQVQDRGGNSPLHF
-	TRBV7-8	-	TRBJ1-6	TGTGCCAGCAGCTTAGCTAGGCAGACGAGCTCCTATAATTCACCCCTCCACTTT	CASSLARQTSSYNSPLHF
-	TRBV30	-	TRBJ1-1	TGTGCCTGGAGTGCCGACAGTCCTGAAGCTTTCTTT	CAWSADSPEAFF
TRBD1	TRBV7-9	once	TRBJ2-7	TGTGCCAGCAGCCCTTGGACAGGGTTCTCCTACGAGCAGTACTTC	CASSPWTGFSYEQYF
-	TRBV6-6	-	TRBJ1-2	TGTGCCAGCAGTTACTCAGGTTGGGGCTACACCTTC	CASSYSGWGYTF
TRBD1	TRBV5-4	-	TRBJ1-2	TGTGCCAGCAGCTTGGACAGGGGGGTTTTAGGCTACACCTTC	CASSLDRGVLGYTF
-	TRBV7-9	-	TRBJ1-1	TGTGCCAGCAGATACACAGGTAGTCAAGCTTTCTTT	CASRYTGSQAFF
TRBD1	TRBV18	-	TRBJ1-2	TGTGCCAGCCAGAGTCAGGGGGCCGGGAACTATGGCTACACCTTC	CASQSQGAGNYGYTF
-	TRBV4-3	-	TRBJ1-1	TGCGCCAGCAGCCAAGATAAATATACCGGCACTGAAGCTTTCTTT	CASSQDKYTGTEAFF
TRBD2	TRBV10-3	-	TRBJ2-1	TGTGCCATCAGTGAGTCAGGGCTAGCGGGAGGTAATGAGCAGTTCTTC	CAISESGLAGGNEQFF
-	TRBV7-3	-	TRBJ1-1	TGTGCCAGCAGCTTACATCCCCGAGGGGACACTGAAGCTTTCTTT	CASSLHPRGDTEAFF
-	TRBV28	-	TRBJ1-2	TGTGCCAGCACCCAGGAGGGGGGGGGCTATGGCTACACCTTC	CASTQEGGGYGYTF
TRBD1	TRBV6-1	few	TRBJ1-5	TGTGCCAGCAGGGGACAGCCCCCCACGCCCCAGCATTTT	CASRGQPPTPQHF
-	TRBV7-2	-	TRBJ1-4	TGTGCCAGCAGCTTAGTCGTGCCGGGAGGGGCAACTAATGAAAAACTGTTTTTT	CASSLVVPGGATNEKLFF
TRBD2	TRBV5-4	few	TRBJ2-3	TGTGCCAGCAGCCCGGGACTAGCGGGAGCAGATACGCAGTATTTT	CASSPGLAGADTQYF
TRBD2	TRBV30	-	TRBJ2-7	TGTGCCTGGAGTCCTCCGGGACTAGCGGGCTACGAGCAGTACTTC	CAWSPPGLAGYEQYF
TRBD1	TRBV5-4	many	TRBJ1-1	TGTGCCAGCAGCCCCCGGGACAGGGCTGATGAAGCTTTCTTT	CASSPRDRADEAFF
-	TRBV27	few	TRBJ2-1	TGTGCCAGCAGTCGCCAGGGGTCCTACAATGAGCAGTTCTTC	CASSRQGSYNEQFF
TRBD1	TRBV27	-	TRBJ1-5	TGTGCCAGCAGCCTAAGACAGGGTGGACGCAATCAGCCCCAGCATTTT	CASSLRQGGRNQPQHF
-	TRBV5-6	-	TRBJ2-3	TGTGCCAGCAGCTCCGCTCTTAGCGGAAGCACAGATACGCAGTATTTT	CASSSALSGSTDTQYF
TRBD2	TRBV7-9	-	TRBJ2-3	TGTGCCAGCAGCCCAAGCGGGAGGGCAGCAGATACGCAGTATTTT	CASSPSGRAADTQYF
-	TRBV5-1	-	TRBJ2-7	TGCGCCAGCAGTTTGGTGGTACAGCCCTACGAGCAGTACTTC	CASSLVVQPYEQYF
-	TRBV28	-	TRBJ1-1	TGTGCCAGCTGGCTACGATGGGGGCAGGGAGGCACTGAAGCTTTCTTT	CASWLRWGQGGTEAFF
-	TRBV9	once	TRBJ1-6	TGTGCCAGCAGCGTAGGATGGAGCTCCTATAATTCACCCCTCCACTTT	CASSVGWSSYNSPLHF
-	TRBV6-5	-	TRBJ1-3	TGTGCCAGCAGTTACTCGCAGAACACCATATATTTT	CASSYSQNTIYF
TRBD2	TRBV7-9	-	TRBJ2-3	TGTGCCAGCAGCCGCAGGACTAGCTCAGACTTCACAGATACGCAGTATTTT	CASSRRTSSDFTDTQYF
-	TRBV5-1	-	TRBJ1-4	TGCGCCAGCAGCCAACCAGGTGGCCCGGAGAAACTGTTTTTT	CASSQPGGPEKLFF
-	TRBV12-5	few	TRBJ1-4	TGTGCTAGTGCCCTACACGACACCATAAAAGGGCCGTTCCCCAAAAAACTGTTTTTT	CASALHDTIKGPFPKKLFF
-	TRBV2	-	TRBJ2-1	TGTGCCAGCAGTGAGAGGCATCTTAAGGGGAATGAGCAGTTCTTC	CASSERHLKGNEQFF
-	TRBV10-3	-	TRBJ1-2	TGTGCCATCAGTGGTGGGGGGCGGGAAGGCTACACCTTC	CAISGGGREGYTF
-	TRBV28	-	TRBJ1-2	TGTGCCAGCAGTTTTGCAGGGGATAACTATGGCTACACCTTC	CASSFAGDNYGYTF
-	TRBV7-2	-	TRBJ2-7	TGTGCCAGCAGCTTGGGCTTACCTCAGCTCCCCTACGAGCAGTACTTC	CASSLGLPQLPYEQYF
-	TRBV5-1	-	TRBJ2-7	TGCGCCAGCACCCCGGGACTTCTAAGTCAAAGCGGTTCCTACGAGCAGTACTTC	CASTPGLLSQSGSYEQYF
-	TRBV5-1	-	TRBJ2-3	TGCGCCAGCAGGGTGGGGGGCACAGATACGCAGTATTTT	CASRVGGTDTQYF
TRBD1	TRBV5-1	-	TRBJ2-5	TGCGCCAGCAGCTTGCACCGAACCGGGACAGGGGAAGAGACCCAGTACTTC	CASSLHRTGTGEETQYF
TRBD2	TRBV27	few	TRBJ2-1	TGTGCCAGCGGGACTAGCGGGGATTCCTACAATGAGCAGTTCTTC	CASGTSGDSYNEQFF
TRBD1	TRBV12-5	-	TRBJ2-1	TGTGCTAGTGGCCAGGGGGTTGGTGAGCAGTTCTTC	CASGQGVGEQFF
-	TRBV9	few	TRBJ1-1	TGTGCCAGCAGCGAACGGCTGGGGAACACTGAAGCTTTCTTT	CASSERLGNTEAFF
TRBD1	TRBV6-5	-	TRBJ1-1	TGTGCCAGCAGCCTATCGGGACAGATGAACACTGAAGCTTTCTTT	CASSLSGQMNTEAFF
-	TRBV30	-	TRBJ2-7	TGTGCCTGGAGTGTAAGTTACGAGCAGTACTTC	CAWSVSYEQYF
-	TRBV7-2	-	TRBJ1-5	TGTGCCAGCAGCTCTACCAGGGATCAGCCCCAGCATTTT	CASSSTRDQPQHF
-	TRBV7-9	many	TRBJ1-6	TGTGCCAGCAGCTTATCGGGGTCGAGGAGGGTGGATTCACCCCTCCACTTT	CASSLSGSRRVDSPLHF
-	TRBV2	-	TRBJ2-3	TGTGCCAGCAGTGAATTGGCAGATACGCAGTATTTT	CASSELADTQYF
-	TRBV9	few	TRBJ2-3	TGTGCCAGCAGCCTAGGGGGGAGCACAGATACGCAGTATTTT	CASSLGGSTDTQYF
TRBD2	TRBV13	few	TRBJ2-1	TGTGCCAGCACCGAAGCGGGAGGAGCCTACAATGAGCAGTTCTTC	CASTEAGGAYNEQFF